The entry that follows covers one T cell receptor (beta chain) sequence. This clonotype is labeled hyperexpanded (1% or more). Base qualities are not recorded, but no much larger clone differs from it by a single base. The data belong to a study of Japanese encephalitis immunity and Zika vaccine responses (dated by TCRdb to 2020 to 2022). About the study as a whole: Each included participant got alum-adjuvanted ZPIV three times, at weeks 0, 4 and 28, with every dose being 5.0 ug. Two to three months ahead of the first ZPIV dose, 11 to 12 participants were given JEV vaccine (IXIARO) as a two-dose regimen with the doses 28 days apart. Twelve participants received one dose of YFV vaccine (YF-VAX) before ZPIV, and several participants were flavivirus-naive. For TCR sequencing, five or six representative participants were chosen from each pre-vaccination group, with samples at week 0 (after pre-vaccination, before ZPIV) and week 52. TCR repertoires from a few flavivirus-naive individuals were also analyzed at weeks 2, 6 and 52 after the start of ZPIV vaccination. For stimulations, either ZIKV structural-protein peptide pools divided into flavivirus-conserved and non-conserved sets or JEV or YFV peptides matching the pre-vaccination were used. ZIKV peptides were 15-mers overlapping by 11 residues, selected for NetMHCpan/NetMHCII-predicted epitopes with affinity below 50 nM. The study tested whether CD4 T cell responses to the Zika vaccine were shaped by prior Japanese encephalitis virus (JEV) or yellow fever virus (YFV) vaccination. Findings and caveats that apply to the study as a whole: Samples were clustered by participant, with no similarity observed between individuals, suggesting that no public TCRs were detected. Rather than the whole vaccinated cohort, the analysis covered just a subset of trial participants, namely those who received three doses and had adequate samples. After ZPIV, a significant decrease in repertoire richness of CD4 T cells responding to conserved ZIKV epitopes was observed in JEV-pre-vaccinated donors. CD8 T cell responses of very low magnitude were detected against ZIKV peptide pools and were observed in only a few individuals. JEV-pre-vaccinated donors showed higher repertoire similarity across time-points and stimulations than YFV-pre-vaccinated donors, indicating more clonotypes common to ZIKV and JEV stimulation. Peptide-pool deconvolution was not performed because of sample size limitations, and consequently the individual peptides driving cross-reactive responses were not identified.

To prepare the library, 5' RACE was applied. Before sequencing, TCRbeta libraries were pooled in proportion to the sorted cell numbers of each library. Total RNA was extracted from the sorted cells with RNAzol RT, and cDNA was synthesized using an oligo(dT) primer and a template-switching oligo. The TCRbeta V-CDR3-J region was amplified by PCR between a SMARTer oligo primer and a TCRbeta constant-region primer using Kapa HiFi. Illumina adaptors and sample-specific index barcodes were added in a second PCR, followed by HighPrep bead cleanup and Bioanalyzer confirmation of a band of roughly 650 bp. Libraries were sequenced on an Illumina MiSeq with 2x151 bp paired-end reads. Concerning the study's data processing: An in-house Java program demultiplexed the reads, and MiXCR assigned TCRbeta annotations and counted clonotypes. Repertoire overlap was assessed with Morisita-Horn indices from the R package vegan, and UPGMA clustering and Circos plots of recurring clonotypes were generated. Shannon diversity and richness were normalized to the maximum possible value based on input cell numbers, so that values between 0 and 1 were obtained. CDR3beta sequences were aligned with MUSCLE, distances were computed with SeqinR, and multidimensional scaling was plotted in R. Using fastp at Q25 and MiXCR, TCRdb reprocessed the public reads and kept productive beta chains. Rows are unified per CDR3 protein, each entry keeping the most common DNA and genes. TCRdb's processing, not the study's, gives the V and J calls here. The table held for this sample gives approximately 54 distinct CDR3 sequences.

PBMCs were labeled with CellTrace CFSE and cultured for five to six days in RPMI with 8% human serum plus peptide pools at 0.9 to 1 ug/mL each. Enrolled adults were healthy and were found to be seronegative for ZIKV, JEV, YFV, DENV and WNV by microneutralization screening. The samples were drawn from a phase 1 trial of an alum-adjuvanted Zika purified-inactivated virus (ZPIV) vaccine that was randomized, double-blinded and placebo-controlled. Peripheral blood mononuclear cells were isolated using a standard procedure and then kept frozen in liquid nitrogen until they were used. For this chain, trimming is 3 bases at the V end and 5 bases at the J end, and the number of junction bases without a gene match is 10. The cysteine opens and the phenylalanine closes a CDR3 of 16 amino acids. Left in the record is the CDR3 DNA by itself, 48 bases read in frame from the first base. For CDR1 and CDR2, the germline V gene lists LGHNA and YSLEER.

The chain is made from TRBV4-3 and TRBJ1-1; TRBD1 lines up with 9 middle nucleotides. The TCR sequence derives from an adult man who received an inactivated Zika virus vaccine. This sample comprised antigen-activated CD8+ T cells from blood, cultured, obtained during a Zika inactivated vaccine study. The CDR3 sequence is CASSQGTGWRGTEAFF. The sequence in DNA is TGCGCCAGCAGCCAGGGGACAGGGTGGAGAGGAACTGAAGCTTTCTTT.